The rows below give T cell receptor beta chains drawn from one sample of a study of blood T cells in healthy people across ages. TCRdb processed the 5' RACE reads anew with MiXCR; each CDR3 protein has one entry. The sample lists more than 650,000 distinct CDR3 sequences, 20% to 25% occurring once. Sequencing was done on a sample of blood. The source of these receptors is a man aged 65 to 79 in good health. Each CDR3 is given with its conserved first and last residue. Each record gives: clone size, V gene, J gene, D gene, CDR3 protein, CDR3 DNA. A D gene is named only where the DNA matches it firmly. Rows may omit the clone size; those that give it use once, few, many or a size class.

clone size: many
V gene: TRBV27
J gene: TRBJ1-4
D gene: NA
CDR3 protein: CASSFNSPGEKLFF
CDR3 DNA: TGTGCCAGCAGTTTCAATAGCCCTGGGGAAAAACTGTTTTTT

clone size: NA
V gene: TRBV20-1
J gene: TRBJ2-7
D gene: TRBD2
CDR3 protein: CSASPSGVTYEQYF
CDR3 DNA: TGCAGTGCTAGCCCTAGCGGGGTAACCTACGAGCAGTACTTC

clone size: NA
V gene: TRBV5-1
J gene: TRBJ2-1
D gene: NA
CDR3 protein: CASSLEQGPPYNEQFF
CDR3 DNA: TGCGCCAGCAGCTTGGAGCAGGGACCCCCTTACAATGAGCAGTTCTTC

clone size: NA
V gene: TRBV6-1
J gene: TRBJ2-1
D gene: NA
CDR3 protein: CASSVTRDSYNEQFF
CDR3 DNA: TGTGCCAGCAGTGTGACGAGGGATTCCTACAATGAGCAGTTCTTC

clone size: few
V gene: TRBV12-3/TRBV12-4
J gene: TRBJ2-1
D gene: NA
CDR3 protein: CASSGLPYPNEQFF
CDR3 DNA: TGTGCCAGCAGCGGACTACCATACCCCAATGAGCAGTTCTTC

clone size: NA
V gene: TRBV19
J gene: TRBJ1-2
D gene: NA
CDR3 protein: CASSIVSGSPYGYTF
CDR3 DNA: TGTGCCAGTAGTATAGTATCGGGCAGCCCCTATGGCTACACCTTC

clone size: NA
V gene: TRBV6-1
J gene: TRBJ2-1
D gene: NA
CDR3 protein: CASSRGASYNEQFF
CDR3 DNA: TGTGCCAGCTCCCGGGGGGCATCCTACAATGAGCAGTTCTTC

clone size: NA
V gene: TRBV7-9
J gene: TRBJ2-5
D gene: NA
CDR3 protein: CASSLVEWTQYF
CDR3 DNA: TGTGCCAGCAGCTTAGTCGAGTGGACCCAGTACTTC

clone size: few
V gene: TRBV12-3/TRBV12-4
J gene: TRBJ2-1
D gene: NA
CDR3 protein: CASSSDQVLDEQFF
CDR3 DNA: TGTGCCAGCAGTTCAGACCAGGTTCTCGATGAGCAGTTCTTC

clone size: NA
V gene: TRBV10-3
J gene: TRBJ2-1
D gene: NA
CDR3 protein: CAISESQTGSNEQFF
CDR3 DNA: TGTGCCATCAGTGAGTCCCAGACCGGGAGTAATGAGCAGTTCTTC

clone size: few
V gene: TRBV28
J gene: TRBJ2-7
D gene: TRBD2
CDR3 protein: CASSFIASGGADYEQYF
CDR3 DNA: TGTGCCAGCAGTTTTATCGCTAGCGGGGGGGCGGACTACGAGCAGTACTTC

clone size: few
V gene: TRBV7-2
J gene: TRBJ1-2
D gene: NA
CDR3 protein: CASSLDANYGYTF
CDR3 DNA: TGTGCCAGCAGCTTGGATGCTAACTATGGCTACACCTTC

clone size: NA
V gene: TRBV9
J gene: TRBJ1-3
D gene: NA
CDR3 protein: CASSVTQGNTIYF
CDR3 DNA: TGTGCCAGCAGCGTAACACAGGGAAACACCATATATTTT

clone size: many
V gene: TRBV7-2
J gene: TRBJ1-6
D gene: NA
CDR3 protein: CASSPRQGSSPLHF
CDR3 DNA: TGTGCCAGCTCACCACGGCAGGGCAGTTCACCCCTCCACTTT

clone size: NA
V gene: TRBV18
J gene: TRBJ2-1
D gene: TRBD2
CDR3 protein: CASSPNSGRGNEQFF
CDR3 DNA: TGTGCCAGCTCACCAAACAGCGGGAGGGGTAATGAGCAGTTCTTC

clone size: NA
V gene: TRBV29-1
J gene: TRBJ2-5
D gene: TRBD1
CDR3 protein: CSGGQGARETQYF
CDR3 DNA: TGCAGCGGTGGACAGGGGGCGAGAGAGACCCAGTACTTC

clone size: few
V gene: TRBV1
J gene: TRBJ1-1
D gene: NA
CDR3 protein: CTSSQDPYGGGEAFF
CDR3 DNA: TGCACCAGCAGCCAAGACCCCTACGGTGGAGGTGAAGCTTTCTTT

clone size: few
V gene: TRBV24-1
J gene: TRBJ1-2
D gene: NA
CDR3 protein: CATSDYGYTF
CDR3 DNA: TGTGCCACCAGTGACTATGGCTACACCTTC

clone size: few
V gene: TRBV20-1
J gene: TRBJ1-4
D gene: NA
CDR3 protein: CSASVNGALGEKLFF
CDR3 DNA: TGCAGTGCTAGCGTTAACGGGGCGCTGGGAGAAAAACTGTTTTTT

clone size: NA
V gene: TRBV27
J gene: TRBJ1-2
D gene: NA
CDR3 protein: CASSLYGSRIYGYTF
CDR3 DNA: TGTGCCAGCAGTTTATATGGGAGCAGGATCTATGGCTACACCTTC

clone size: few
V gene: TRBV11-3
J gene: TRBJ1-3
D gene: NA
CDR3 protein: CASRKGEAGNTIYF
CDR3 DNA: TGTGCCAGCAGGAAGGGGGAGGCTGGAAACACCATATATTTT

clone size: few
V gene: TRBV4-2
J gene: TRBJ1-6
D gene: NA
CDR3 protein: CASSLTDSGNSPLHF
CDR3 DNA: TGTGCCAGCAGCCTAACGGACAGCGGGAATTCACCCCTCCACTTT

clone size: NA
V gene: TRBV6-1
J gene: TRBJ2-3
D gene: TRBD2
CDR3 protein: CASLPGGSTDTQYF
CDR3 DNA: TGTGCCAGCCTACCGGGCGGGAGTACAGATACGCAGTATTTT

clone size: NA
V gene: TRBV20-1
J gene: TRBJ2-2
D gene: NA
CDR3 protein: CSASYTGELFF
CDR3 DNA: TGCAGTGCTAGCTACACCGGGGAGCTGTTTTTT